This TCR beta chain was retrieved from a study of OX40 agonist ivuxolimab in advanced cancers. Study context: Dosing consisted of intravenous ivuxolimab at 0.01 to 10 mg/kg every 2 weeks.

TCRdb's copy holds only in-frame clones and misses some; the assay was immunoSEQ multiplex PCR. The sample holds approximately 100,000 clones, about nine tenths seen once. With 5 bases clipped from V and 2 bases from J, the junction kept 9 bases outside the gene matches. Germline lookup yields CDR1 MNHNY and CDR2 SVGAGI (reference sequence). The CDR3 totals 15 residues. V is TRBV6-6 and J is TRBJ2-7, with 7 bases matching TRBD1. The sample in question was CD4+ or CD8+ T cells sorted from blood, obtained in a trial of the OX40 agonist ivuxolimab. This receptor was taken from an adult with an advanced solid tumor such as melanoma, head and neck, liver or kidney cancer. The DNA of the CDR3 is TGTGCCAGCAGTCAGCCCGGACAGGCGACCTACGAGCAGTACTTC. Protein sequence: CASSQPGQATYEQYF.